The present T cell receptor (beta chain) was sequenced within a study of cytomegalovirus exposure and HLA in healthy donors. Germline V lookup: CDR1 SGHDN, CDR2 FVKESK. The CDR3 is made up of 14 amino acids. V shed 1 base and J 11 bases; nucleotides not matched to a gene: 11. Profiling relied on immunoSEQ multiplex PCR, and the TCRdb table lists in-frame clones only, not all of them. The data hold some 100,000 clones, with approximately 89% observed a single time. This sequence joins TRBV14 and TRBJ2-7; 7 nucleotides match TRBD1. Input material: PBMCs. This TCR came from a man younger than 30 in good health and CMV-seronegative. CDR3 DNA: TGTGCCAGCAGCCAAGGAGGGGCTGGACAGGACAAGTACTTC. Encoded protein: CASSQGGAGQDKYF.